Listed here is a single TCR beta chain. The time point was: newly diagnosed GD, antithyroid drugs for less than 3 months. Generation of the TCR library employed RNA extracted from PBMCs. Arm-PCR with iRepertoire HTBI primers amplified the CDR3 regions for these TCR beta libraries. TCRdb analysed the multiplex PCR reads with MiXCR anew, one entry per CDR3 protein. The sample has 500,000 or so distinct CDR3 sequences, around 15% seen once; the top ten hold approximately 17%. This sample is drawn from a study of regulatory T cells in long-lasting Graves disease. CDR1 and CDR2 from the germline V gene are ENHRY and SYGVKD. The CDR3 loop spans 16 amino acids. V shed 0 bases and J 0 bases; nucleotides not matched to a gene: 4. These data were also reused for a study on T cells in Graves' hyperthyroidism and ophthalmopathy. That report adds: First-round RT-PCR of the TCR CDR3 relied on the HTBI primer set. Stable hyperthyroidism and ophthalmopathy were separated using 13 V-J signatures.

This specimen was peripheral blood mononuclear cells (PBMCs), taken at new diagnosis, from a patient treated with antithyroid drugs. J is TRBJ2-5 and V is TRBV10-3; 7 nucleotides line up with TRBD2. The receptor was derived from a woman between 50 and 59 years old with Graves disease. Here the CDR3 DNA reads TGTGCCATCAGTGAGTCAGCGGGAACGTACCAAGAGACCCAGTACTTC. Its translation is CAISESAGTYQETQYF.